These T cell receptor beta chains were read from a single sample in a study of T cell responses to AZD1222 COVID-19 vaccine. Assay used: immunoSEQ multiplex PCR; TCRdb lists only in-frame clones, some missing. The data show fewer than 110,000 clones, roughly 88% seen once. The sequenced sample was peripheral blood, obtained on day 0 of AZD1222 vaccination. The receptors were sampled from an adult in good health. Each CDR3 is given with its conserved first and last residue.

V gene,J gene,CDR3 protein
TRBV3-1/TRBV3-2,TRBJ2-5,CASSPDRTSGETQYF
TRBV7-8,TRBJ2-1,CASSPQSGGPHNEQFF
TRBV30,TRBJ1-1,CAWRIANTEAFF
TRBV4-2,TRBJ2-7,CASSQDSGGTLSYEQYF
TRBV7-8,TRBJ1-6,CASSPDVGNSPLHF
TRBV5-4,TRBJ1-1,CASSKNTEAFF
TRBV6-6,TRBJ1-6,CASSTQGQSSYNSPLHF
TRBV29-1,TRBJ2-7,CSVVGQGHSIEYF
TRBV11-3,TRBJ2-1,CASGTQGNEQFF
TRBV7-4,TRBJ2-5,CASSLGTLAGWGQETQYF
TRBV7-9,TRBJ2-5,CASSRSGSETQYF
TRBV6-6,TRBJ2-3,CASSRGLYGGTDTQYF
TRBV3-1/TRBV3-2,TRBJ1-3,CASSPLAGNTIYF
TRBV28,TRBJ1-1,CASSFADRMNTEAFF
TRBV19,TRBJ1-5,CASSIAARRGPNQPQHF
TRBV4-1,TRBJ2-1,CASSQPTSGGYYNEQFF
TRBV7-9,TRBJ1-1,CASSLSAPLGAFF
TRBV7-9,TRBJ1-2,CASSLGQSSGYTF
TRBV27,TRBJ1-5,CASSLYRNQPQHF
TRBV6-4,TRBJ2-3,CASSPSGSTDTQYF
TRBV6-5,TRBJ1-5,CASRMTGTNQPQHF
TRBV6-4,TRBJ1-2,CASRQDLNYGYTF
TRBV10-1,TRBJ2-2,CASSESGIGRSSNTGELFF
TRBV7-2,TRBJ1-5,CASGASATDYSNQPQHF
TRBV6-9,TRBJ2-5,CASTHDFARQLQETQYF
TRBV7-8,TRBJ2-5,CASIKTAQETQYF
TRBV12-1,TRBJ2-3,CASSFHRGGTDTQYF
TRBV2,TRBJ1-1,CASSELLPGTEAFF
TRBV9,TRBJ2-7,CASSATPGPTYEQYF
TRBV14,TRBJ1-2,CASSPGYGYTF
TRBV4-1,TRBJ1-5,CASSQDLGNQPQHF
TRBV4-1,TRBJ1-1,CASSQLPGTEAFF
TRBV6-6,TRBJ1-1,CASSRDRETAFF
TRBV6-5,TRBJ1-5,CASSHNRGGNQPQHF
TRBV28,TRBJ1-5,CASSLTLGRAGGYSNQPQHF
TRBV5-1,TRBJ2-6,CASSLQGALGSGANVLTF
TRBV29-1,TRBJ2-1,CSVEQRDRGYNEQFF
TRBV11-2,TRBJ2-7,CASSLEGPRKRYF
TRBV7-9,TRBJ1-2,CASSPVGWGRYGYTF
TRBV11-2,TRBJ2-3,CASSPGPPPDTQYF
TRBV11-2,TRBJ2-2,CASSDTTGAGELFF
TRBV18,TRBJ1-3,CASYDRLSGNTIYF
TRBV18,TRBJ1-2,CASSPSRPRDRGDGYTF
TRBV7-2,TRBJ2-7,CASSLSGETNSYEQYF
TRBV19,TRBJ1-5,CASSIDIGIRQPQHF
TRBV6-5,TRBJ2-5,CASSPTGLASETQYF
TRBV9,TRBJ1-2,CASSSGRNNYGYTF
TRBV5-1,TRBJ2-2,CASSAGPGGGELFF
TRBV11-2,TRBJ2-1,CASRNGGALHEQFF
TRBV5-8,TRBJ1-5,CASSLEVGQPQHF
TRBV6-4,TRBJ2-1,CASSDSMVSSYNEQFF
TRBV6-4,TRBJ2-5,CASSPSWGIGETQYF
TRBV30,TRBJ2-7,CAWSVTYEQYF
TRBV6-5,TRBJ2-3,CAGKPGVDDTQYF
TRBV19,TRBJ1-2,CASSIGGAGNYGYTF
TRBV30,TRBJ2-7,CAWSVGTGRYEQYF
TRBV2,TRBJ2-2,CASSGLAGGFTGELFF
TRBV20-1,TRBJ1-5,CSASYSNQPQHF
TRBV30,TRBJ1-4,CAWSGRVKEKLFF